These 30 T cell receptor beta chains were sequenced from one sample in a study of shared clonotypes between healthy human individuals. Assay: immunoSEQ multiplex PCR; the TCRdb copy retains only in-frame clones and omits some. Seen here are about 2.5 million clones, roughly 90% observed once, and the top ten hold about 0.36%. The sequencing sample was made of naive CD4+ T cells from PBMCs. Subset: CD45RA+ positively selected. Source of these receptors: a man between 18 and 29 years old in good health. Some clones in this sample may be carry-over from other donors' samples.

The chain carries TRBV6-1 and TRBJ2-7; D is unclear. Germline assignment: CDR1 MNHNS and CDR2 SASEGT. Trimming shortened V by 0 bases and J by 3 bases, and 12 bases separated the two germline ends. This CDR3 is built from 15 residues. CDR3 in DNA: TGTGCCAGCAGTGAAGCGGGAACGGGTTACTACGAGCAGTACTTC. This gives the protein CASSEAGTGYYEQYF.

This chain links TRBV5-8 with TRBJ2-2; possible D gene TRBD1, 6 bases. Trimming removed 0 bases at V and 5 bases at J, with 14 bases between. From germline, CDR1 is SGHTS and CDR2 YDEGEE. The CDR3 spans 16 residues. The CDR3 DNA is TGTGCCAGCAGCTTGGCCACAGGGAGTGGAACCGGGGAGCTGTTTTTT. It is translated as CASSLATGSGTGELFF.

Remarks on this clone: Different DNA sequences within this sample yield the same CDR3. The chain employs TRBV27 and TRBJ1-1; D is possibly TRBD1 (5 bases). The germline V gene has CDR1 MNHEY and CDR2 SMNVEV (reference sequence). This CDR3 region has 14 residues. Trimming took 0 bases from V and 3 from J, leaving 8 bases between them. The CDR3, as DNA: TGTGCCAGCAGTTTATCGGGGGGGGACACTGAAGCTTTCTTT. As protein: CASSLSGGDTEAFF.

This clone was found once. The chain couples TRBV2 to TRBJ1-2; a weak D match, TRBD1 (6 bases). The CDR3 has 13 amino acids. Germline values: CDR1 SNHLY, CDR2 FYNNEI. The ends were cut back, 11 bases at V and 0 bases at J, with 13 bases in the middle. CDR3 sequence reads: CAPRTESNYGYTF. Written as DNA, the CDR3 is TGTGCCCCCCGGACAGAATCTAACTATGGCTACACCTTC.

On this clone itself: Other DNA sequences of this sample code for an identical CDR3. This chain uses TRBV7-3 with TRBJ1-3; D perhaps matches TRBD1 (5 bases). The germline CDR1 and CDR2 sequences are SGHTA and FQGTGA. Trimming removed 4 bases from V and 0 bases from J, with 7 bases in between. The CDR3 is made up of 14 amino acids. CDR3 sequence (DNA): TGTGCCAGCAGCTCGGGGACCTCTGGAAACACCATATATTTT. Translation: CASSSGTSGNTIYF. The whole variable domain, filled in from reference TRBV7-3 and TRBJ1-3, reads GAGVSQTPSNKVTEKGKYVELRCDPISGHTALYWYRQSLGQGPEFLIYFQGTGAADDSGLPNDRFFAVRPEGSVSTLKIQRTERGDSAVYLCASSSGTSGNTIYFGEGSWLTVV.

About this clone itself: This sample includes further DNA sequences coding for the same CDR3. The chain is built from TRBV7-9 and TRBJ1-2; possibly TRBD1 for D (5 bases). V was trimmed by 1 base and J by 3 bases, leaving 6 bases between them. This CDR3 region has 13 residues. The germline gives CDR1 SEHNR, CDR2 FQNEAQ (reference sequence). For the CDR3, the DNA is TGTGCCAGCAGCTTAGAGGGGTACTATGGCTACACCTTC. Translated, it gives CASSLEGYYGYTF. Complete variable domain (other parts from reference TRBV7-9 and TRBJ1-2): DTGVSQNPRHKITKRGQNVTFRCDPISEHNRLYWYRQTLGQGPEFLTYFQNEAQLEKSRLLSDRFSAERPKGSFSTLEIQRTEQGDSAMYLCASSLEGYYGYTFGSGTRLTVV.

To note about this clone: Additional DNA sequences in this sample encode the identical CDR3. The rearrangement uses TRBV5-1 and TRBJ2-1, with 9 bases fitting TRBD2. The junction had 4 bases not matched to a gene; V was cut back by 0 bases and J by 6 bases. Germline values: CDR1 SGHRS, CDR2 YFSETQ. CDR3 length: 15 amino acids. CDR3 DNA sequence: TGCGCCAGCAGCTTGGAACTAGCGGGCCTCAATGAGCAGTTCTTC. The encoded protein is CASSLELAGLNEQFF.

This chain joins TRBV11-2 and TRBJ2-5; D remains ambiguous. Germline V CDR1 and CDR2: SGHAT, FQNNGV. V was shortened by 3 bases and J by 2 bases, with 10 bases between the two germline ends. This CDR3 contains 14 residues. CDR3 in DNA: TGTGCCAGCAGCTTCTGGGAACCGCAAGAGACCCAGTACTTC. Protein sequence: CASSFWEPQETQYF.

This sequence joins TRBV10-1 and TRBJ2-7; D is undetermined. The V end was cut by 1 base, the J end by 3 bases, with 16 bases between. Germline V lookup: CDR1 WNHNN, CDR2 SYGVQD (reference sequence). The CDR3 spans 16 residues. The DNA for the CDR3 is TGCGCCAGCAGTGAGTTTCGGGTGGGTCCTCTCTACGAGCAGTACTTC. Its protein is CASSEFRVGPLYEQYF.

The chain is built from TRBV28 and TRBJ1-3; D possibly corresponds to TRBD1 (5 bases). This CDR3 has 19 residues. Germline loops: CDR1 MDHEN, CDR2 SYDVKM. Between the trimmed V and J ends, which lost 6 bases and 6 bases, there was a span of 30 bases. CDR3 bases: TGTGCCAGCAGCTCCCTGTGGACCCTAACCTCAGGGTTCGAAAACACCATATATTTT. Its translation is CASSSLWTLTSGFENTIYF.

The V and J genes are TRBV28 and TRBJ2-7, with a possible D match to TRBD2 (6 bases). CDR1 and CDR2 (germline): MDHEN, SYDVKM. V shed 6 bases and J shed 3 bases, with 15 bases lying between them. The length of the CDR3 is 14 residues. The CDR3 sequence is CASSRMRDLYEQYF. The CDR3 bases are TGTGCCAGCAGCCGCATGCGGGATCTCTACGAGCAGTACTTC.

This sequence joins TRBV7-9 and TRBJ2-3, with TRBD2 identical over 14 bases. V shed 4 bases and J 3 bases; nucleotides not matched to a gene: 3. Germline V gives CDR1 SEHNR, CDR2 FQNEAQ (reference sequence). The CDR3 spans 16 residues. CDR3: CASSSGLAGETDTQYF. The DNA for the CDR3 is TGTGCCAGCAGCTCGGGACTAGCGGGAGAAACAGATACGCAGTATTTT.

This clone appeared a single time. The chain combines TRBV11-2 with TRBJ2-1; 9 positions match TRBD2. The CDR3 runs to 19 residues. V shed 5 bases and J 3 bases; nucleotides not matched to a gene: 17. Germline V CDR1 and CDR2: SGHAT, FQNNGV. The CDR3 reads CASSPIRGGRAWGYNEQFF. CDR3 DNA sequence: TGTGCCAGCAGCCCCATCAGGGGCGGGAGGGCCTGGGGCTACAATGAGCAGTTCTTC.

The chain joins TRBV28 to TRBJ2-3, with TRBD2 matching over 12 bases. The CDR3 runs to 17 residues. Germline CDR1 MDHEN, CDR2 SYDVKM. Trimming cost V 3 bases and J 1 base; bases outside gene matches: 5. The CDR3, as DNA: TGTGCCAGCAGTTTGTCGTGGACTAGCGGGGGCACAGATACGCAGTATTTT. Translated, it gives CASSLSWTSGGTDTQYF.

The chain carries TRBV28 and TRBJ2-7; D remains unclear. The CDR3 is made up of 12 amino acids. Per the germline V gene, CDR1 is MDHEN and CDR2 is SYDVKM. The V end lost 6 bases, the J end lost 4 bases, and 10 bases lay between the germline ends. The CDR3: CASSSTQYEQYF. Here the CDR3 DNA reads TGTGCCAGCAGCTCGACTCAATACGAGCAGTACTTC.

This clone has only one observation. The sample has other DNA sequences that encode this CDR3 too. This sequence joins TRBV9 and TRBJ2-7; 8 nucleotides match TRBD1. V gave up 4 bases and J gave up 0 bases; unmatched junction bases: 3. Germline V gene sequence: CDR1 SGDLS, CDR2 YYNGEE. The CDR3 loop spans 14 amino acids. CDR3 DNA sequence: TGTGCCAGCAGCCCCACAGGGGGCTCCTACGAGCAGTACTTC. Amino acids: CASSPTGGSYEQYF.

DNA for the CDR3: TGTGCCAGCAGCACAGGACAGGCCAGCTCTGGGGCCAACGTCCTGACTTTC. Its translation: CASSTGQASSGANVLTF. The J gene is TRBJ2-6, the V gene TRBV21-1; whether TRBD1, the table's D call, matches the DNA was not checked. TRBV21-1 is assigned pseudogene status. The CDR3 is made up of 17 amino acids.

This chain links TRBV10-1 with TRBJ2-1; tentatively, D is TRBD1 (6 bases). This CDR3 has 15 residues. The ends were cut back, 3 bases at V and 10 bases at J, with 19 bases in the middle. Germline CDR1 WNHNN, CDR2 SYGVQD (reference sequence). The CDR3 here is CASSDSRNRVGEQFF. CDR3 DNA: TGCGCCAGCAGTGACTCACGCAACAGGGTAGGAGAGCAGTTCTTC.

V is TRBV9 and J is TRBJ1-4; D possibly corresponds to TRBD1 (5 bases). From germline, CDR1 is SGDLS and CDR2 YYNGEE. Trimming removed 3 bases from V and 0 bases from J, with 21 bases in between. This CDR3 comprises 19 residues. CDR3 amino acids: CASSATGIRAFATNEKLFF. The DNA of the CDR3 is TGTGCCAGCAGCGCTACCGGCATCAGGGCTTTTGCAACTAATGAAAAACTGTTTTTT.

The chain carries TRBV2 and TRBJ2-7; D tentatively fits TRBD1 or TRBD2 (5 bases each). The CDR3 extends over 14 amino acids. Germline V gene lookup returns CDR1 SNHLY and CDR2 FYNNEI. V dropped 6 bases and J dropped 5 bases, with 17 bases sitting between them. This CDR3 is CASRRGLPLDEQYF. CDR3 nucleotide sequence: TGTGCCAGCAGGAGGGGTCTCCCCCTGGACGAGCAGTACTTC.

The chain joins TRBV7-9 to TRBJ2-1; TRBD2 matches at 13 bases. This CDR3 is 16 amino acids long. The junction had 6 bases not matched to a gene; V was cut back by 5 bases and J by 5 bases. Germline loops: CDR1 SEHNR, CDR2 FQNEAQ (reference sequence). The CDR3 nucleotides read TGTGCCAGCAGCAGAACCGGGACTAGCGGGGACAATGAGCAGTTCTTC. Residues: CASSRTGTSGDNEQFF. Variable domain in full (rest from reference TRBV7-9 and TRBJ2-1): DTGVSQNPRHKITKRGQNVTFRCDPISEHNRLYWYRQTLGQGPEFLTYFQNEAQLEKSRLLSDRFSAERPKGSFSTLEIQRTEQGDSAMYLCASSRTGTSGDNEQFFGPGTRLTVL.

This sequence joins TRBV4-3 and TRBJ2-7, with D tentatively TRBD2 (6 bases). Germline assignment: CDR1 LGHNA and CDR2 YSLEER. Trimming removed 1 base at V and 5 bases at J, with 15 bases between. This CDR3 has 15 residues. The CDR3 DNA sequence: TGCGCCAGCAGCCAAGCCCCGCTAGCGCCCCACGAGCAGTACTTC. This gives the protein CASSQAPLAPHEQYF.

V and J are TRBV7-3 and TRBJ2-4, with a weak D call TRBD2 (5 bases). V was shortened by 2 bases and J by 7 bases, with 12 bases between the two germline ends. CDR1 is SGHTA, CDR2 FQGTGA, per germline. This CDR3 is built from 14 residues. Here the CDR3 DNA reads TGTGCCAGCAGCTTAGGTACGGGAAATAACATTCAGTACTTC. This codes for CASSLGTGNNIQYF.

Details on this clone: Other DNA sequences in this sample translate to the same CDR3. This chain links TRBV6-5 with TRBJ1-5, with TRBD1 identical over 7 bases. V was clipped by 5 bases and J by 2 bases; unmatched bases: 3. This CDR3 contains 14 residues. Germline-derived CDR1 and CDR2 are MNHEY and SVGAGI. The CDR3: CASSPGGGNQPQHF. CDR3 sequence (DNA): TGTGCCAGCAGTCCAGGGGGTGGCAATCAGCCCCAGCATTTT.

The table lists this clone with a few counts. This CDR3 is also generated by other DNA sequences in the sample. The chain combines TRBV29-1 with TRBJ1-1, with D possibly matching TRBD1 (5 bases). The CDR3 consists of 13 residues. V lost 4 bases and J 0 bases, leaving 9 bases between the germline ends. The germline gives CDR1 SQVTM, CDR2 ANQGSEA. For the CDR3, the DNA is TGCAGCGTTGTAAGACAGTTGAACACTGAAGCTTTCTTT. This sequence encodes CSVVRQLNTEAFF.

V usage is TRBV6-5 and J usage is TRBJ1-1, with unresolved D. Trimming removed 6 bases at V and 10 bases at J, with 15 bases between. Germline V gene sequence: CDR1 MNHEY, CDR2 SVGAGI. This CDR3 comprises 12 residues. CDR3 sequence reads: CASRFPGPAAFF. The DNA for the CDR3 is TGTGCCAGCAGATTCCCGGGCCCGGCAGCTTTCTTT.

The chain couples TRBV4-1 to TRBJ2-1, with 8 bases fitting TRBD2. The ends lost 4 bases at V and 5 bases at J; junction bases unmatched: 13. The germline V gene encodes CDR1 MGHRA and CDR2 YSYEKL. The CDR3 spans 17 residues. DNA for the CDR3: TGCGCCAGCAGCCCCTCTCCGGTAGCGGGATCTCACAATGAGCAGTTCTTC. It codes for CASSPSPVAGSHNEQFF.

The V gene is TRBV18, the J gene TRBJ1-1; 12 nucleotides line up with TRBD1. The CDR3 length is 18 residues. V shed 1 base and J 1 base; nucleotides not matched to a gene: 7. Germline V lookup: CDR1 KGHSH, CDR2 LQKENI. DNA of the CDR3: TGTGCCAGCTCACCACGGGGACAGGGGGCCATTTCGAACACTGAAGCTTTCTTT. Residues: CASSPRGQGAISNTEAFF.

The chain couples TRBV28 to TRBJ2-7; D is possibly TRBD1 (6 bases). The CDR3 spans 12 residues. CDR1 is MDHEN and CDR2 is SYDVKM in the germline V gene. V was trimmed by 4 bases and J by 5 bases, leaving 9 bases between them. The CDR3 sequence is CASSSNRDEQYF. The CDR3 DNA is TGTGCCAGCAGTTCTAACAGGGACGAGCAGTACTTC.

The CDR3 DNA sequence: TGCGCCAGCAGCTTCGAACGGGACAGGGGTCCTGAAAAACTGTTTTTT. It encodes CASSFERDRGPEKLFF. The chain uses TRBV5-1 and TRBJ1-4; 10 bases line up with TRBD1. The V and J ends lost 2 bases and 7 bases, in that order; junction bases with no gene match: 8. This CDR3 has 16 residues. Germline V gives CDR1 SGHRS, CDR2 YFSETQ.